The present entry profiles one T cell receptor (beta chain) with its context. The data were taken from a study of T cells in Graves' hyperthyroidism and ophthalmopathy. RNA transcripts served as the template for amplifying TCR beta CDR3 regions. RT-PCR in the first round (using the HTBI primer set) targeted the TCR CDR3. TCRdb passed the multiplex PCR reads through MiXCR, listing each CDR3 protein once. Of roughly 600,000 distinct CDR3 sequences listed, approximately 14% are singletons. This CDR3 contains 15 residues. The V and J ends lost 3 bases and 5 bases respectively, with 14 bases between them. Germline V CDR1 and CDR2: MNHEY, SMNVEV (reference sequence).

The sample taken for sequencing was blood. This sequence joins TRBV27 and TRBJ2-4; D is unresolved. The sequence was obtained from a woman aged 45-60 years with Graves' ophthalmopathy. In DNA form, the CDR3 reads TGTGCCAGCAGTTTTCGCTCAGGCTTAGAAAACATTCAGTACTTC. Residues: CASSFRSGLENIQYF.